The 6 T cell receptor beta chains reported below all come from one sample, sequenced in a study of shared clonotypes between healthy human individuals. It was CD45RO-negative cells, positively selected for CCR7, that made up naive CD8 cells, with terminally differentiated effector memory CD45RA+ cells excluded. Clones were sequenced by immunoSEQ multiplex PCR, and TCRdb holds only the in-frame ones, with some missing. The sample has around 1,900,000 clones, 93% seen once. Sequenced material: naive CD8+ T cells from PBMCs. The source of these receptors is a man aged 18 to 35 in good health. Some clones in this sample may be carry-over from other donors' samples.

The count of this clone is one. This chain links TRBV5-5 with TRBJ2-2; 7 bases fit TRBD2. The V gene end was trimmed by 3 bases and the J gene end by 5 bases; junction bases not matched to a gene: 7. Germline V lookup: CDR1 SGHKS, CDR2 YYEKEE (reference sequence). The CDR3 sequence is 15 residues long. This CDR3 is CASSSFLSGTGELFF. The CDR3 bases are TGTGCCAGCAGCTCCTTCCTTAGCGGGACCGGGGAGCTGTTTTTT.

The V and J genes are TRBV11-2 and TRBJ2-7; the match to TRBD1 covers 10 bases. Germline trimming cut 5 bases from V and 5 bases from J; bases unmatched to any gene: 6. There are 14 residues in the CDR3. Per germline, CDR1 SGHAT and CDR2 FQNNGV. CDR3 residues: CASSLTGGLDEQYF. The DNA for the CDR3 is TGTGCCAGCAGCCTGACAGGGGGCCTCGACGAGCAGTACTTC.

The chain combines TRBV27 with TRBJ1-2, with D maybe TRBD1 (5 bases). V gave up 0 bases and J gave up 5 bases, with 13 bases separating them. The CDR3 sequence is 15 residues long. Germline lookup yields CDR1 MNHEY and CDR2 SMNVEV (reference sequence). This chain's CDR3 is CASSLSRGVWYGYTF. The DNA for the CDR3 is TGTGCCAGCAGTTTATCGCGGGGGGTATGGTATGGCTACACCTTC.

The chain recombines TRBV29-1 with TRBJ2-1; D perhaps matches TRBD1 (6 bases). The germline V gene encodes CDR1 SQVTM and CDR2 ANQGSEA. Trimming stripped 0 bases from V and 7 bases from J, with 13 bases between. The CDR3 has 14 residues. DNA of the CDR3: TGCAGCGTTGAAGAGGGCCTCAGGGGAAATGAGCAGTTCTTC. Translated: CSVEEGLRGNEQFF.

The V call is TRBV5-8, the J call TRBJ2-2; D uncertain. The CDR3 has 16 residues. Germline assignment: CDR1 SGHTS and CDR2 YDEGEE. Trimming removed 0 bases from V and 2 bases from J, with 11 bases in between. CDR3 residues: CASSLVLRVNTGELFF. The CDR3 bases are TGTGCCAGCAGCTTGGTATTACGGGTAAACACCGGGGAGCTGTTTTTT.

V gene TRBV7-9 combines with J gene TRBJ1-4, with D maybe TRBD1 (6 bases). CDR3 size: 16 residues. Trimming took off 3 bases at V and 5 bases at J, with 16 bases between the two ends. Germline V gene sequence: CDR1 SEHNR, CDR2 FQNEAQ (reference sequence). CDR3 nucleotides: TGTGCCAGCAGCTTGGGGGCAGGGGCCGGGAATGAAAAACTGTTTTTT. Translation gives CASSLGAGAGNEKLFF.